One TCR beta chain is described in this entry. V dropped 6 bases and J dropped 0 bases, with 12 bases sitting between them. This CDR3 spans 15 amino acids. CDR1 and CDR2 from the germline V gene are MDHEN and SYDVKM. Generated by immunoSEQ multiplex PCR, the TCRdb table keeps only in-frame clones and is missing some. The data hold 20,000 or so clones, with approximately 80% observed a single time. This entry belongs to a study of T cell clonotyping in hematopoietic cell transplantation. Sample: peripheral blood mononuclear cells. The genes are TRBV28 and TRBJ1-5; D is possibly TRBD1 (5 bases). This sequence was found in a man aged 55 to 70 in good health. Some clones in this sample may be carry-over from other donors' samples. CDR3 sequence: CASSREQDSNQPQHF. Here the CDR3 DNA reads TGTGCCAGCAGCAGGGAGCAGGATAGCAATCAGCCCCAGCATTTT.